The T cell receptor (beta chain) described here comes from a study of blood T cell repertoires in COVID-19. At the level of the study: Samples taken during acute and convalescent COVID-19 were collected in the United States, Italy and Spain. PBMCs, B-cell-depleted T cells, or T cells were the source of the cDNA or gDNA that made up the material.

This clone was seen more than once but under ten times. Under the authors' procedure: Using reference gene primer amplification, nucleated cell counts were estimated. The protocol was immunoSEQ multiplex PCR, while the TCRdb copy is restricted to in-frame clones and leaves out a portion. The V and J calls and clone size were taken over from that table, and D and trimming were inferred from the DNA. Among 55,000 to 90,000 clones listed, more than 70% were seen once. CDR1 and CDR2 (germline): SEHNR, FQNEAQ (reference sequence). V lost 5 bases and J lost 7; bases outside the gene matches: 7. This CDR3 has 14 residues.

The receptor's source is a woman aged 80 or over with active or convalescent COVID-19. Sequencing was done on a sample of peripheral blood. This chain connects TRBV7-9 to TRBJ1-4; TRBD1 agrees at 7 bases. CDR3 coding DNA: TGTGCCAGCAGCGTAGGACAGGTGATTGAAAAACTGTTTTTT. Its translation: CASSVGQVIEKLFF.